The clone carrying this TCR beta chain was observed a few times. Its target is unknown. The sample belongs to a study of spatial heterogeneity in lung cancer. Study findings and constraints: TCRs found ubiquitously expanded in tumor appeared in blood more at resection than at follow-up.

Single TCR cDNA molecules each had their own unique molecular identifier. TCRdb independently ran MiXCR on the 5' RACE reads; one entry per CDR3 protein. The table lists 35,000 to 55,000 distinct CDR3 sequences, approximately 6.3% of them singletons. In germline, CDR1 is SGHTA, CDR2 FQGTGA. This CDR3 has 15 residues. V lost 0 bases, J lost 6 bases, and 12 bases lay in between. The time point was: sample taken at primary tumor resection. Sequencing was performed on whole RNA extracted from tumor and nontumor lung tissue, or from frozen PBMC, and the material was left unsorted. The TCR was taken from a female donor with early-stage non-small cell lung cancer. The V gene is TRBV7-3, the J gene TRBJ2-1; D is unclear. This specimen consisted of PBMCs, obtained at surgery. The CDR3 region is CASSLTRVSSNEQFF. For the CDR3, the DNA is TGTGCCAGCAGCTTAACAAGGGTATCAAGCAATGAGCAGTTCTTC. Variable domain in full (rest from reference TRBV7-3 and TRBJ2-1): GAGVSQTPSNKVTEKGKYVELRCDPISGHTALYWYRQSLGQGPEFLIYFQGTGAADDSGLPNDRFFAVRPEGSVSTLKIQRTERGDSAVYLCASSLTRVSSNEQFFGPGTRLTVL.